This T cell receptor (beta chain) was sequenced in a study of shared clonotypes between healthy human individuals (TCRdb year 2020). Study-level background: A couple of women and a few men aged 18 to 49 years were included in the cohort. For each donor, CD4 naive and CD4 memory were each run on three plates, CD8 naive on two plates, and CD8 memory on one plate. To estimate repertoire size and how much clonotypes are shared between individuals, the study performed deep sequencing of blood TCR repertoires from about 5 healthy adults. To increase sequencing depth and limit assay-specific biases, different laboratories used diverse techniques to prepare libraries and sequence TCR repertoires. Each donor's leukapheresis produced roughly between roughly 0.85 and 10 billion PBMCs. Broad study findings and their caveats: Compared with non-shared clonotypes, the clonotypes found in all four sorted-subset donors had higher generation probabilities. The genetic and exposure-history diversity represented was limited by the small number of donors. Across a few donors, roughly 5% of naive CD4, roughly 3.8% of naive CD8, 2% to 2.5% of memory CD4, and approximately 0.4% of memory CD8 clonotypes were shared. Based on pairwise subsampling, the degree of clonotype sharing among donors was expected to be affected by sequencing depth. Even with the large sequencing depth, rarefaction of the sorted-subset datasets indicated that sequencing was incomplete. Naive subsets generally had larger estimated clonotype richness than memory subsets. Only blood was sampled, and tissue TCR repertoires likely differ from those in blood.

The CDR3 covers 16 residues, taking in both the cysteine and the phenylalanine. The only DNA kept is the CDR3, 48 bases in frame from the first base. V is pruned by 3 bases and J by 5 bases, leaving 13 bases of the junction without a gene match. The CDR1 and CDR2 encoded by the germline V gene (reference sequence) are GTSNPN and SVGIG. CD8 naive samples were obtained by positive selection for CCR7 among CD45RO-negative cells, yielding a CD45RA+CCR7+ population from which TemRA cells were excluded. Healthy HIV-negative adults with no recently reported acute infections or vaccinations were included as donors. All donors were Caucasian adults living in Nashville, Tennessee, USA. After blood collection by leukapheresis, PBMCs were isolated using Ficoll-Histopaque density gradient centrifugation and then cryopreserved in the vapor phase of liquid nitrogen. Analytical flow cytometry was used to check the purity and quantity of each magnetically sorted T cell population. Each sorted fraction had its genomic DNA isolated and then quantified by UV absorbance on a Nanodrop 2000c.

Using the deep immunoSEQ assay, TCR CDR3 regions were amplified from genomic DNA by multiplex PCR. Genomic DNA extracted from each cell subset was distributed evenly over all wells of several immunoSEQ 96-well plates, and each plate served as one replicate. For sorted subsets, 150 to 250 ng genomic DNA, equal to about 30,000 T cell genomes, was loaded into each replicate PCR. The purified libraries were quantified using a Qubit 3.0 fluorometer, sized with a Bioanalyzer 2100, and then quantified again using the KAPA Library Quantification kit. Each immunoSEQ 96-well plate was sequenced on its own single-read 150-cycle Illumina NextSeq 550 flow cell. Processing in the source paper ran as follows. The immunoSEQ output contained only junctional sequences without quality scores, so filtering could not match that applied to full-length reads. Sequences were annotated with PyIR, a Python wrapper for IgBLAST v1.9, using IMGT germline references to assign V/J genes and CDR3. Reads were filtered out if the reads had weak V/J assignments (E-value above 1e-6), no CDR3, stop codons, out-of-frame junctions, or ambiguous translated residues. V3J clonotypes were defined as sequences sharing the same inferred V gene, J gene, and CDR3 amino acid sequence. Percentage overlap between repertoires was calculated by dividing the number of shared unique clonotypes by the size of the smaller repertoire. Repertoire richness was assessed with RTK rarefaction, the Chao1 estimator, and Recon v2.1 estimates of unobserved clonotypes. Generation probabilities for all TCRbeta clonotypes obtained by the gDNA method from a handful of donors were computed using OLGA. TCRdb stores this immuneACCESS table with in-frame sequences only. Part of the clones is absent; in the studies checked, under half of the shortfall reflects unresolved V genes, and no reason is known for the rest. The DNA gave D and trimming, while V, J and clone size come from that table. The sample profile shows approximately 1.9 million clones; around 93% of them were found once. The ten top clones hold more than 1.5% of the sample.

Remarks on this clone: Its antigen is unknown. The record has no base qualities; no much larger clone is one base away.

Sequenced: naive CD8+ T cells from PBMCs. According to the study, the label for this sample's cell subset or site signals: CD45RA+CCR7+. The receptor was derived from a man younger than 35 in good health. Some clones in this sample may be carry-over from other donors' samples. Here the chain combines TRBV30 and TRBJ2-5; TRBD2 lines up with 9 middle nucleotides. The base sequence is TGTGCCTGGAGCGCCTCGCTTAGCGGGAGAGGGGAGACCCAGTACTTC. This gives the protein CAWSASLSGRGETQYF. Here the CDR3 is joined to the reference TRBV30 and TRBJ2-5 genes, and the full variable domain is: SQTIHQWPATLVQPVGSPLSLECTVEGTSNPNLYWYRQAAGRGLQLLFYSVGIGQISSEVPQNLSASRPQDRQFILSSKKLLLSDSGFYLCAWSASLSGRGETQYFGPGTRLLVL.